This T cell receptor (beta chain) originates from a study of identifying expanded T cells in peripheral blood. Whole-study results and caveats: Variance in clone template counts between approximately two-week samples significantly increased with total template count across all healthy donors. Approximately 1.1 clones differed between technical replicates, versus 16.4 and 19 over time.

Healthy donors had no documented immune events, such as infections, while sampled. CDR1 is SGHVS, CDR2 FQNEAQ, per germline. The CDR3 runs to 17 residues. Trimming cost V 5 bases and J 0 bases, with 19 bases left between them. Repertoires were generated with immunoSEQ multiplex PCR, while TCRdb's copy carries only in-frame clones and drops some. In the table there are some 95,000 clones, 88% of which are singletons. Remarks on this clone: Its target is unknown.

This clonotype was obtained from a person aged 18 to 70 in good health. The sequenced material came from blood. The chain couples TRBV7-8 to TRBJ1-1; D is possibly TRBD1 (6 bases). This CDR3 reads CASSLRQELTMNTEAFF. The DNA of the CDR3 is TGTGCCAGCAGCCTCCGACAGGAACTCACAATGAACACTGAAGCTTTCTTT.